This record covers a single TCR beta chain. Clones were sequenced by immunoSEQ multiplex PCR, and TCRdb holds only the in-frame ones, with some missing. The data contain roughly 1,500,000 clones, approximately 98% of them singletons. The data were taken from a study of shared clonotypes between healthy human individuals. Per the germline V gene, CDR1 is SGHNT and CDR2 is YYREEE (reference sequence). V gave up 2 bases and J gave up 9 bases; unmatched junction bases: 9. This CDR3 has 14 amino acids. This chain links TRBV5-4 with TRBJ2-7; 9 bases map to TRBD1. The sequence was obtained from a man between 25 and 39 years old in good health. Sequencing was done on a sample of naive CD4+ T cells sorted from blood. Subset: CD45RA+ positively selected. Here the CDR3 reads CASSLAGTGSWQYF. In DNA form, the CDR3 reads TGTGCCAGCAGCTTAGCCGGGACAGGGTCATGGCAGTACTTC.